Shown below are 9 T cell receptor beta chains from a single sample sequenced in a study of cytotoxic CD8 clonotypes in ibrutinib-treated CLL (dated by TCRdb to about 2021). The protocol used for the library was the immunoSEQ multiplex PCR assay. The clones in this table, taken by TCRdb from immuneACCESS, are in-frame only. Not every clone is retained; where verified, under half of the shortfall comes from an unresolved V gene, and the cause of the rest is unknown. Recorded for this sample are about 30,000 clones; 45% to 60% of them occurred a single time. The ten top clones hold approximately 5% of the sample. Sequenced material: PBMCs, taken before ibrutinib treatment. These receptors were collected from a human donor with chronic lymphocytic leukemia.

The gene calls are TRBV7-2 and TRBJ2-3; D is undetermined. There are 17 residues in the CDR3. From germline, CDR1 is SGHTA and CDR2 FQGNSA. Trimming stripped 2 bases from V and 0 bases from J, with 15 bases between. The CDR3 region has the DNA TGTGCCAGCAGCTTAACAGCTGAAACTGCTAGCACAGATACGCAGTATTTT. Translation: CASSLTAETASTDTQYF.

DNA for the CDR3: TGTGCCAGCAGCTTGGGGGTGGCGAGCCTGAACACCGGGGAGCTGTTTTTT. Residues: CASSLGVASLNTGELFF. The chain combines TRBV7-9 with TRBJ2-2; D could derive from TRBD1 or TRBD2 (5 bases each). V shed 3 bases and J shed 1 base, with 15 bases lying between them. This CDR3 spans 17 amino acids. Germline V gene lookup returns CDR1 SEHNR and CDR2 FQNEAQ (reference sequence).

The gene calls are TRBV5-6 and TRBJ1-2; D unresolved. V was trimmed by 2 bases and J by 4 bases, leaving 6 bases between them. The CDR3 length is 12 residues. The V gene's germline CDR1 is SGHDT and CDR2 YYEEEE. This CDR3 is CASSLGTYGYTF. The CDR3 DNA sequence: TGTGCCAGCAGCTTAGGAACCTATGGCTACACCTTC.

The CDR3 nucleotides read TGTGCCAGCAGTTACGGGCAGGGGAAAATGAACACTGAAGCTTTCTTT. Amino acids: CASSYGQGKMNTEAFF. V is TRBV6-6 and J is TRBJ1-1; a weak D match, TRBD1 (6 bases). The germline V gene encodes CDR1 MNHNY and CDR2 SVGAGI (reference sequence). CDR3 length: 16 residues. Trimming took 2 bases from V and 0 from J, leaving 13 bases between them.

This clone came up a few times. The chain is built from TRBV6-5 and TRBJ2-7; TRBD1 agrees at 7 bases. V trimming: 4 bases; J trimming: 7 bases; junction bases outside the gene matches: 4. Germline V CDR1 and CDR2: MNHEY, SVGAGI. This CDR3 has 12 amino acids. Here the CDR3 DNA reads TGTGCCAGCAGTTCGGACAGGCGTGAGCAGTACTTC. Translating gives CASSSDRREQYF.

This clone was picked up a small number of times. This chain's CDR3 is CASRSGNLYEQYF. CDR3 in DNA: TGTGCCAGCAGGTCGGGGAACCTCTACGAGCAGTACTTC. This sequence joins TRBV7-9 and TRBJ2-7; D is possibly TRBD2 (5 bases). V lost 6 bases and J 3 bases, leaving 12 bases between the germline ends. Looked up from germline, CDR1 is SEHNR and CDR2 is FQNEAQ (reference sequence). The CDR3 covers 13 residues.

This clone has only a few counts. The chain uses TRBV9 and TRBJ2-3; 7 bases are shared with TRBD2. The CDR3 contains 17 residues. The germline V gene encodes CDR1 SGDLS and CDR2 YYNGEE. V lost 2 bases to trimming and J lost 6 bases; unmatched junction nucleotides: 15. The CDR3 loop reads CASSVHIRGSPGDTQYF. CDR3 sequence (DNA): TGTGCCAGCAGCGTCCATATTCGCGGGAGCCCCGGGGATACGCAGTATTTT.

The V and J genes are TRBV4-1 and TRBJ2-5, with TRBD1 identical over 8 bases. CDR1 and CDR2 (germline): MGHRA, YSYEKL. The CDR3 consists of 16 residues. After removal of 1 base from V and 3 bases from J, the junction contained 7 bases not matched to a gene. This CDR3 reads CASSQGAGGYKETQYF. DNA for the CDR3: TGCGCCAGCAGCCAAGGGGCAGGGGGCTACAAAGAGACCCAGTACTTC.

V and J are TRBV19 and TRBJ1-5; D is undetermined. The CDR3 has 14 residues. V gave up 5 bases and J gave up 5 bases, with 13 bases separating them. Germline V lookup: CDR1 LNHDA, CDR2 SQIVND (reference sequence). The CDR3 sequence: CASSSVSRDQPQHF. The CDR3, as DNA: TGTGCCAGTAGTTCCGTCAGCCGGGATCAGCCCCAGCATTTT.